The sequence of this T cell receptor (beta chain) was determined in a study of cytotoxic CD8 clonotypes in ibrutinib-treated CLL. Using immunoSEQ multiplex PCR, the repertoire was profiled, and TCRdb retains in-frame clones only, with some absent. The table has some 300,000 clones, just under 80% seen once. CDR1 is SNHLY and CDR2 is FYNNEI in the germline V gene. The CDR3 extends over 14 amino acids. Trimming pared 2 bases from V and 3 bases from J, leaving 11 bases between. The sequence was obtained from a human donor with chronic lymphocytic leukemia. The V gene is TRBV2, the J gene TRBJ2-7; D is ambiguous. Sequenced here: PBMCs, sampled before ibrutinib treatment. The CDR3 reads CASSEFPVSYEQYF. The CDR3 region has the DNA TGTGCCAGCAGTGAATTCCCCGTCAGCTACGAGCAGTACTTC. Supplemented by reference TRBV2 and TRBJ2-7, the full variable domain reads EPEVTQTPSHQVTQMGQEVILRCVPISNHLYFYWYRQILGQKVEFLVSFYNNEISEKSEIFDDQFSVERPDGSNFTLKIRSTKLEDSAMYFCASSEFPVSYEQYFGPGTRLTVT.